These T cell receptor beta chains were read from a single sample in a study of OX40 agonist ivuxolimab in advanced cancers. Using immunoSEQ multiplex PCR, the repertoire was profiled, and TCRdb retains in-frame clones only, with some absent. The top ten clones hold less than 0.35% of a sample with over 85,000 clones, approximately 90% of them seen once. Specimen: CD4+ or CD8+ T cells sorted from blood, collected in a trial of the OX40 agonist ivuxolimab. The receptors originated from an adult with an advanced solid tumor such as melanoma, head and neck, liver or kidney cancer. CDR3s include the opening cysteine and the closing phenylalanine or tryptophan. The D gene is left open where the match is weak. A clone size is listed for some rows: how often the clone was seen (once, few, many), or a class if it is expanded.

d_gene,v_gene,j_gene,abundance,CDR3aa,CDR3nt
TRBD1,TRBV10-3,TRBJ2-2,NA,CAGRQGTPGELFF,TGTGCCGGGCGACAGGGGACCCCCGGGGAGCTGTTTTTT
NA,TRBV6-5,TRBJ1-1,NA,CASSYKEGDTEAFF,TGTGCCAGCAGTTATAAGGAGGGAGACACTGAAGCTTTCTTT
TRBD2,TRBV11-2,TRBJ2-5,NA,CASIPVAGAGETQYF,TGTGCCAGCATCCCCGTGGCGGGAGCGGGAGAGACCCAGTACTTC
NA,TRBV7-9,TRBJ1-4,NA,CASSWIELNEKLFF,TGTGCCAGCAGTTGGATCGAGTTGAATGAAAAACTGTTTTTT
NA,TRBV6-6,TRBJ2-3,NA,CASSRGDIRTDTQYF,TGTGCCAGCAGTCGAGGTGATATTCGCACAGATACGCAGTATTTT
TRBD1,TRBV4-1,TRBJ2-7,NA,CASSQGIATGTGNYEQYF,TGCGCCAGCAGCCAAGGGATTGCAACCGGGACAGGGAATTACGAGCAGTACTTC
NA,TRBV6-6,TRBJ2-5,NA,CASSSRQTTYQETQYF,TGTGCCAGCAGCTCGAGACAGACTACGTACCAAGAGACCCAGTACTTC
NA,TRBV6-5,TRBJ1-1,NA,CASGWRTEAFF,TGTGCCAGCGGATGGCGCACTGAAGCTTTCTTT
NA,TRBV9,TRBJ2-1,NA,CASSPGGRGLENEQFF,TGTGCCAGCAGCCCGGGGGGCCGGGGTCTTGAGAATGAGCAGTTCTTC
NA,TRBV5-4,TRBJ1-2,NA,CASSLELTNYGYTF,TGTGCCAGCAGCTTGGAACTTACTAACTATGGCTACACCTTC
TRBD2,TRBV5-1,TRBJ2-5,once,CASSLRGGRSPETQYF,TGCGCCAGCAGTCTGCGGGGGGGCCGTTCCCCAGAGACCCAGTACTTC
TRBD1,TRBV11-2,TRBJ1-2,NA,CASAIFGGTAGNYGYTF,TGTGCCAGCGCTATATTTGGCGGGACAGCGGGTAACTATGGCTACACCTTC
TRBD1,TRBV9,TRBJ2-3,few,CASSVDDREGNTQYF,TGTGCCAGCAGCGTAGATGACAGGGAAGGGAATACGCAGTATTTT
TRBD2,TRBV18,TRBJ2-1,NA,CASSPGGNNEQFF,TGTGCCAGCTCACCCGGGGGGAACAATGAGCAGTTCTTC
TRBD1,TRBV5-1,TRBJ1-3,NA,CASSLMTGLHSGNTIYF,TGCGCCAGCAGCTTGATGACAGGGCTCCACTCTGGAAACACCATATATTTT
NA,TRBV6-1,TRBJ2-7,NA,CASIYREGYEQYF,TGTGCCAGCATTTACAGGGAAGGCTACGAGCAGTACTTC
TRBD1,TRBV4-2,TRBJ1-1,NA,CAGSQQIRQGRGTEAFF,TGTGCCGGCAGCCAACAAATCAGACAGGGACGGGGGACTGAAGCTTTCTTT
TRBD1,TRBV6-6,TRBJ2-5,once,CASSPGTAQETQYF,TGTGCCAGCAGCCCGGGGACAGCCCAAGAGACCCAGTACTTC
NA,TRBV7-9,TRBJ1-2,once,CASSPGGWGYTF,TGTGCCAGCAGCCCCGGGGGTTGGGGCTACACCTTC
NA,TRBV27,TRBJ1-2,NA,CASSLSPGTRRYGYTF,TGTGCCAGCAGTTTATCACCCGGGACACGTAGATATGGCTACACCTTC
NA,TRBV9,TRBJ2-7,NA,CASSASRESYEQYF,TGTGCCAGCAGCGCCTCCCGGGAAAGCTACGAGCAGTACTTC
TRBD2,TRBV7-9,TRBJ2-5,NA,CASSSSGLALETQYF,TGTGCCAGCAGCTCCTCGGGACTAGCATTGGAGACCCAGTACTTC
NA,TRBV7-9,TRBJ2-1,NA,CASSSLEKQFF,TGTGCCAGCAGCTCACTGGAAAAGCAGTTCTTC
TRBD1,TRBV27,TRBJ1-2,once,CASRHQTGTNYGYTF,TGTGCCAGCAGACATCAGACAGGGACCAACTATGGCTACACCTTC
TRBD1,TRBV27,TRBJ1-2,NA,CASSLTGFYGYTF,TGTGCCAGCAGTTTGACAGGGTTCTATGGCTACACCTTC
NA,TRBV5-1,TRBJ1-4,NA,CASSLQGGHANEKLFF,TGCGCCAGCAGCTTGCAAGGGGGTCATGCTAATGAAAAACTGTTTTTT
NA,TRBV30,TRBJ1-2,NA,CAWSNKGGEYGYTF,TGTGCCTGGAGCAATAAGGGTGGGGAATATGGCTACACCTTC
NA,TRBV7-9,TRBJ2-7,NA,CASSLVQGEQYF,TGTGCCAGCAGCTTAGTCCAGGGCGAGCAGTACTTC
NA,TRBV6-1,TRBJ1-5,NA,CASISDYSNQPQHF,TGTGCCAGCATATCAGACTATAGCAATCAGCCCCAGCATTTT
TRBD1,TRBV27,TRBJ1-6,NA,CASTVSGTGQNSPLHF,TGTGCCAGCACCGTTTCCGGGACAGGGCAAAATTCACCCCTCCACTTT